The 29 T cell receptor beta chains presented below share a single source sample, sequenced in a study of T-cell reconstitution after alpha-beta-depleted transplantation in children. The library targeted TCRbeta and was prepared with unique molecular identifiers. Using its own MiXCR run on the PCR reads, TCRdb lists one record per CDR3 protein. The data show under 750,000 distinct CDR3 sequences, roughly 24% seen once. Sequenced here: PBMCs, mostly from graft donor cells, sampled 360 days after TCRalphabeta/CD19-depleted stem cell transplant. The receptor set was obtained from a boy younger than two who had a stem cell transplant for acute myeloid leukemia, so the T cells may come from the graft donor.

The V call is TRBV6-2 or TRBV6-3, the J call TRBJ2-7; 7 nucleotides line up with TRBD1. Germline values: CDR1 MNHEY, CDR2 SVGEGT. This CDR3 contains 14 residues. The J segment lost 5 bases and the V segment lost 6 bases, leaving 10 bases of the junction unmatched. The chain's CDR3 is CASSHDRVMDEQYF. The CDR3 nucleotides read TGTGCCAGCAGCCACGACAGGGTAATGGACGAGCAGTACTTC.

There are many counts of this clonotype. V usage is TRBV14 and J usage is TRBJ2-2; no clear D gene. The germline V gene has CDR1 SGHDN and CDR2 FVKESK. The CDR3 is made up of 13 amino acids. Trimming took off 5 bases at V and 4 bases at J, with 8 bases between the two ends. CDR3 nucleotides: TGTGCCAGCAGCTTTTATTCCACCGGGGAGCTGTTTTTT. Translation: CASSFYSTGELFF.

V is TRBV28 and J is TRBJ2-6, with TRBD1 as a possible D gene (6 bases). Germline V gene lookup returns CDR1 MDHEN and CDR2 SYDVKM. This CDR3 spans 15 amino acids. The germline V and J ends were trimmed by 6 bases and 2 bases, with 11 bases remaining between them. CDR3 sequence reads: CASSPGDTGANVLTF. The CDR3 nucleotides read TGTGCCAGCAGCCCAGGGGACACTGGGGCCAACGTCCTGACTTTC.

This clonotype was seen repeatedly, ten times or more. It is unclear where the CDR3 begins or ends on the DNA, so no DNA is shown, and the CDR3 is as TCRdb lists it. The genes are TRBV29-1 and TRBJ1-2. CDR1 is SQVTM and CDR2 is ANQGSEA in the germline V gene. The CDR3 adds up to 17 amino acids, both ends counted. CDR3 sequence: CSVLAQGLITPYYGYTF.

This clonotype was recorded many times. The V gene is TRBV12-3 or TRBV12-4, the J gene TRBJ1-5; no firm D call. With 6 bases removed from V and 3 bases from J, the gap between germline ends came to 15 bases. This CDR3 spans 15 amino acids. CDR3 bases: TGTGCCAGCAGCCCCGGGATCCACCACAATCAGCCCCAGCATTTT. It codes for CASSPGIHHNQPQHF.

The chain carries TRBV5-1 and TRBJ2-1; 12 nucleotides match TRBD2. After removal of 2 bases from V and 4 bases from J, the junction contained 7 bases not matched to a gene. Germline CDR1 SGHRS, CDR2 YFSETQ. The CDR3 is 17 residues long. CDR3 bases: TGCGCCAGCAGCTTTCCCCGGACTAGCGGGGATTACAATGAGCAGTTCTTC. Protein product: CASSFPRTSGDYNEQFF.

This clonotype has ten or more counts. The V and J genes are TRBV29-1 and TRBJ2-1; TRBD2 matches 13 bases. In germline, CDR1 is SQVTM, CDR2 ANQGSEA. CDR3 length equals 13 residues. The CDR3 sequence is CSVGTSGVGEQFF. DNA for the CDR3: TGCAGTGTCGGGACTAGCGGGGTCGGGGAGCAGTTCTTC.

This clonotype was detected only a few times. The rearrangement links TRBV28 to TRBJ1-2; a weak D match, TRBD1 (5 bases). The CDR3 is made up of 17 amino acids. Trimming removed 8 bases from V and 6 bases from J, with 28 bases in between. The germline gives CDR1 MDHEN, CDR2 SYDVKM. The CDR3 nucleotides are TGTGCCAGCGGCCCTCTCCCATGGCAGGGTCTTCTTAATGGCTACACCTTC. It specifies CASGPLPWQGLLNGYTF.

This clonotype has only a few counts. The CDR3 here is CAISGGQANYGYTF. DNA for the CDR3: TGTGCCATCAGTGGGGGTCAAGCTAACTATGGCTACACCTTC. J is TRBJ1-2 and V is TRBV10-3, with D unclear. This CDR3 region has 14 residues. Per germline, CDR1 ENHRY and CDR2 SYGVKD. The V end was cut by 4 bases, the J end by 0 bases, with 9 bases between.

This sequence joins TRBV28 and TRBJ2-1; 7 bases are shared with TRBD1. Germline loops: CDR1 MDHEN, CDR2 SYDVKM. The CDR3 runs to 15 residues. V dropped 2 bases and J dropped 10; count of bases not matched to a gene: 11. CDR3 protein: CASSLPQRQGWEQFF. CDR3 in DNA: TGTGCCAGCAGTTTACCTCAGAGACAGGGTTGGGAGCAGTTCTTC.

This clonotype has at least ten counts. The chain is built from TRBV20-1 and TRBJ1-4; D remains unclear. The V end lost 3 bases, the J end lost 4 bases, and 6 bases lay between the germline ends. The CDR3 loop spans 12 amino acids. Germline V gene lookup returns CDR1 DFQATT and CDR2 SNEGSKA (reference sequence). DNA of the CDR3: TGCAGTGCTAGCAGGCTTAATGAAAAACTGTTTTTT. Translation gives CSASRLNEKLFF.

The chain joins TRBV7-2 to TRBJ2-7; no clear D. The CDR3 has 14 residues. The germline V gene encodes CDR1 SGHTA and CDR2 FQGNSA. Between the trimmed V and J ends, which lost 0 bases and 3 bases, there was a span of 9 bases. The CDR3 protein is CASSLADPFYEQYF. CDR3 nucleotide sequence: TGTGCCAGCAGCTTAGCCGATCCGTTCTACGAGCAGTACTTC.

V and J are TRBV7-9 and TRBJ2-1; D is unclear. The V gene's germline CDR1 is SEHNR and CDR2 FQNEAQ (reference sequence). The CDR3 spans 14 residues. V gave up 0 bases and J gave up 7 bases, with 10 bases separating them. The DNA for the CDR3 is TGTGCCAGCAGCTTAGCGAGGTCGGTGAATGAGCAGTTCTTC. As protein: CASSLARSVNEQFF.

The chain has TRBV10-3 and TRBJ2-2; TRBD1 matches 9 bases. This CDR3 comprises 14 residues. Per germline, CDR1 ENHRY and CDR2 SYGVKD. Trimming cost V 9 bases and J 6 bases; bases outside gene matches: 8. CDR3 nucleotide sequence: TGTGCCATTTCTTCCGGGACAGGGTCCGGGGAGCTGTTTTTT. Amino acid sequence: CAISSGTGSGELFF.

In this sample, this clonotype turned up many times. The rearrangement links TRBV19 to TRBJ2-7; 7 bases are shared with TRBD1. This CDR3 is built from 14 residues. J was trimmed by 5 bases and V by 4 bases; bases with no gene match: 8. CDR1 LNHDA and CDR2 SQIVND come from the germline V gene (reference sequence). Written as DNA, the CDR3 is TGTGCCAGTAGTACGACAGGGAAGGGCGACGAGCAGTACTTC. Encoded protein: CASSTTGKGDEQYF.

The chain carries TRBV7-2 and TRBJ2-7; no reliable D call. The germline V gene encodes CDR1 SGHTA and CDR2 FQGNSA. V lost 5 bases and J 4 bases, leaving 6 bases between the germline ends. This CDR3 is built from 11 residues. The CDR3 DNA reads as TGTGCCAGCAGCGTCCTATACGAGCAGTACTTC. Translated, it gives CASSVLYEQYF.

The V call is TRBV21-1, the J call TRBJ2-3. TRBV21-1 is classified as a pseudogene. The CDR3 covers 15 residues. The CDR3 reads CASSKDTASTDTQYF. As DNA, the CDR3 is TGTGCCAGCAGCAAAGACACAGCTAGCACAGATACGCAGTATTTT.

The V call is TRBV25-1, the J call TRBJ1-1; D may be TRBD1 (5 bases). Between the trimmed V and J ends, which lost 6 bases and 4 bases, there was a span of 9 bases. Germline V CDR1 and CDR2: MGHDK, SYGVNS. There are 12 residues in the CDR3. The CDR3 sequence is CASRGGTTEAFF. In DNA, the CDR3 is TGTGCCAGCAGAGGCGGGACCACTGAAGCTTTCTTT.

The rearrangement links TRBV4-1 to TRBJ2-1; weak D call: TRBD1 (5 bases). V was pared by 1 base and J by 8 bases, with 15 bases between. The CDR3 has 15 residues. The germline CDR1 and CDR2 sequences are MGHRA and YSYEKL. CDR3 nucleotides: TGCGCCAGCAGCCAAGGAGAAGGGGAATCCGATGAGCAGTTCTTC. Its translation is CASSQGEGESDEQFF.

This sequence joins TRBV7-7 and TRBJ1-2, with 8 nucleotides matching TRBD1. Looked up from germline, CDR1 is SSHAT and CDR2 is FNYEAQ (reference sequence). CDR3 size: 15 residues. J was trimmed by 8 bases and V by 5 bases; bases with no gene match: 13. CDR3 sequence reads: CASSPRTGRVWGYTF. The CDR3 region has the DNA TGTGCCAGCAGCCCAAGGACAGGGCGCGTTTGGGGCTACACCTTC.

This clonotype was picked up many times. The V gene is TRBV12-3 or TRBV12-4, the J gene TRBJ1-3; D perhaps matches TRBD1 (5 bases). CDR3 length: 14 residues. V dropped 10 bases and J dropped 0 bases, with 13 bases sitting between them. As DNA, the CDR3 is TGTGCCACGGGGCAGCCTAGCTCTGGAAACACCATATATTTT. Translated, it gives CATGQPSSGNTIYF.

The genes are TRBV27 and TRBJ1-5; TRBD1 is a possible D gene (5 bases). This CDR3 is built from 13 residues. V dropped 5 bases and J dropped 6 bases, with 11 bases sitting between them. Per germline, CDR1 MNHEY and CDR2 SMNVEV (reference sequence). The chain's CDR3 is CASSVAGGQPQHF. The CDR3 DNA sequence: TGTGCCAGCAGTGTTGCCGGGGGTCAGCCCCAGCATTTT.

The rearrangement joins TRBV29-1 to TRBJ2-6; D remains unclear. V gave up 7 bases and J gave up 3 bases, with 7 bases separating them. Germline values: CDR1 SQVTM, CDR2 ANQGSEA. CDR3 size: 12 residues. CDR3 sequence: CSAGVGANVLTF. CDR3 nucleotides: TGCAGCGCTGGGGTTGGGGCCAACGTCCTGACTTTC.

The chain combines TRBV7-2 with TRBJ2-7, with D perhaps TRBD1 (5 bases). The CDR3 is 14 amino acids. The ends were cut back, 0 bases at V and 5 bases at J, with 11 bases in the middle. The germline CDR1 and CDR2 sequences are SGHTA and FQGNSA. This CDR3 reads CASSLAGRVHEQYF. In DNA form, the CDR3 reads TGTGCCAGCAGCTTAGCTGGCAGGGTCCACGAGCAGTACTTC.

This clonotype was detected ten times or more. Here the CDR3 DNA reads TGCAGTGCCCACGGGACTGCGAACACTGAAGCTTTCTTT. It is translated as CSAHGTANTEAFF. V and J are TRBV20-1 and TRBJ1-1; maybe TRBD1 (5 bases). From germline, CDR1 is DFQATT and CDR2 SNEGSKA (reference sequence). The CDR3 runs 13 residues. V was clipped by 6 bases and J by 1 base, with 12 bases between them.

This clonotype was seen repeatedly, ten times or more. The rearrangement uses TRBV12-3 or TRBV12-4 and TRBJ2-5; D might be TRBD1 (5 bases). V was trimmed by 6 bases and J by 5 bases, leaving 13 bases between them. The CDR3 is 13 amino acids. The CDR3 here is CASSLDSSETQYF. The CDR3 DNA is TGTGCCAGCAGCCTAGACAGCTCGGAGACCCAGTACTTC.

J is TRBJ1-5 and V is TRBV24-1, with D possibly matching TRBD1 (6 bases). Deletions cut 4 bases from V and 2 bases from J, with 11 bases between. This CDR3 comprises 15 residues. The germline gives CDR1 KGHDR, CDR2 SFDVKD. The CDR3 sequence: CATSEGGTGNQPQHF. In nucleotides, the CDR3 is TGTGCCACCAGTGAAGGGGGAACGGGCAATCAGCCCCAGCATTTT.

The chain recombines TRBV12-3 or TRBV12-4 with TRBJ2-3, with 8 bases that match TRBD1. V lost 2 bases to trimming and J lost 4 bases; unmatched junction nucleotides: 5. The CDR3 is 15 amino acids. For the CDR3, the DNA is TGTGCCAGCAGTTTATTGGGACAGGTTTCAGATACGCAGTATTTT. It codes for CASSLLGQVSDTQYF.

This clonotype was counted ten times or more. V is TRBV7-8 and J is TRBJ2-7; D perhaps matches TRBD1 (5 bases). The V end was cut by 1 base, the J end by 2 bases, with 12 bases between. CDR3 length: 15 amino acids. Germline V gene sequence: CDR1 SGHVS, CDR2 FQNEAQ. The CDR3 DNA is TGTGCCAGCAGCTTAGGGCAGGGTCTGGCCTACGAGCAGTACTTC. Its translation is CASSLGQGLAYEQYF.